This entry concerns a single T cell receptor (beta chain). Its antigen remains unidentified. V lost 1 base and J lost 3, with 10 bases in between. Germline values: CDR1 SGHRS, CDR2 YFSETQ. The CDR3 is 14 residues long. The data derive from a study of T cell responses to AZD1222 COVID-19 vaccine. Study-wide results and limits: After the peak T cell response, and only then, were repertoires sampled. The CD4 TCRs associated with vaccination extended across spike and predominated at 160-218 and 743-854.

Sequenced by immunoSEQ multiplex PCR; TCRdb stores in-frame clones only, minus some. Of under 200,000 clones in the sample, approximately 90% are singletons; the top ten hold 1.5%. The clonotype comes from an adult in good health. This specimen consisted of peripheral blood, obtained on day 0 of AZD1222 vaccination. This chain connects TRBV5-1 to TRBJ1-2; possible D gene TRBD1, 5 bases. The CDR3 DNA sequence: TGCGCCAGCAGCTTGTTGCCGGGGGACTATGGCTACACCTTC. Translating it yields CASSLLPGDYGYTF.